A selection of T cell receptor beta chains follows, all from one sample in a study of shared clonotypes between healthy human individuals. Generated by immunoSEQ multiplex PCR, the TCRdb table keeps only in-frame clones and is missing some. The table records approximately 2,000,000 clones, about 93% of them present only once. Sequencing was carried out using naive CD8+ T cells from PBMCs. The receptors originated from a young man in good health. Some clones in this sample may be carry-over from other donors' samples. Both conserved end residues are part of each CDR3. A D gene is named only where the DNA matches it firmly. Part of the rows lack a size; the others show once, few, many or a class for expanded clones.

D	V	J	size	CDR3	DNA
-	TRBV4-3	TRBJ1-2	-	CASSQEEGKGYTF	TGCGCCAGCAGCCAAGAGGAGGGGAAGGGCTACACCTTC
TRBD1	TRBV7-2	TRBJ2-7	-	CASSFRDRTYEQYF	TGTGCCAGCAGCTTTCGGGACAGGACTTACGAGCAGTACTTC
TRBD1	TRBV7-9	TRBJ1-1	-	CASSPRDRGDTEAFF	TGTGCCAGCAGCCCCCGGGACAGGGGTGACACTGAAGCTTTCTTT
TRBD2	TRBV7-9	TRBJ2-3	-	CASSSRLAGTDTQYF	TGTGCCAGCAGCTCCAGACTAGCGGGCACAGATACGCAGTATTTT
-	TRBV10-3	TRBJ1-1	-	CAIRYGTEAFF	TGTGCCATCAGGTACGGGACTGAAGCTTTCTTT
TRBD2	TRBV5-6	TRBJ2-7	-	CASSLAGAAYEQYF	TGTGCCAGCAGCCTAGCGGGGGCGGCCTACGAGCAGTACTTC
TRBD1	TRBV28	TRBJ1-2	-	CASSLQGAEDGYTF	TGTGCCAGCAGTTTACAGGGGGCAGAGGATGGCTACACCTTC
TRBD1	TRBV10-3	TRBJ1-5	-	CAISESRGGLNQPQHF	TGTGCCATCAGTGAGTCGAGAGGGGGCTTAAATCAGCCCCAGCATTTT
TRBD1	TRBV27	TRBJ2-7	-	CASSLSSRGHEQYF	TGTGCCAGCAGTTTATCATCCAGGGGGCACGAGCAGTACTTC
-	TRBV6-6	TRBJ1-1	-	CASRGQDTEAFF	TGTGCCAGCCGGGGTCAGGACACTGAAGCTTTCTTT
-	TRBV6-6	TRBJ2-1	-	CASNDRIYNEQFF	TGTGCCAGCAACGATAGGATTTACAATGAGCAGTTCTTC
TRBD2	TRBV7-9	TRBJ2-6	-	CASSFPATGGSGANVLTF	TGTGCCAGCAGCTTTCCAGCTACCGGGGGGTCTGGGGCCAACGTCCTGACTTTC
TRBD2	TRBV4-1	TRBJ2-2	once	CASSQDGIMREGHTGELFF	TGCGCCAGCAGCCAAGATGGGATTATGCGGGAGGGCCACACCGGGGAGCTGTTTTTT
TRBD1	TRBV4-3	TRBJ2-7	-	CASSQGGQASYEQYF	TGCGCCAGCAGCCAAGGGGGACAGGCCTCCTACGAGCAGTACTTC
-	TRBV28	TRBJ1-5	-	CASLRGRVGNQPQHF	TGTGCCAGCTTAAGGGGCCGGGTCGGCAATCAGCCCCAGCATTTT
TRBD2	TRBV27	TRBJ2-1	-	CASSSSGRWNEQFF	TGTGCCAGCAGTAGTAGCGGGAGGTGGAATGAGCAGTTCTTC
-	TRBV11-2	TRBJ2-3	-	CASSPRWDSTDTQYF	TGTGCCAGCAGCCCCCGGTGGGATAGCACAGATACGCAGTATTTT
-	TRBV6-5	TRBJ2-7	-	CASTTLEVQGYEQYF	TGTGCCAGCACCACACTGGAGGTTCAGGGCTACGAGCAGTACTTC
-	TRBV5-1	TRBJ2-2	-	CASTLNTGELFF	TGCGCCAGCACCCTGAACACCGGGGAGCTGTTTTTT
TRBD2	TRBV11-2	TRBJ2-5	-	CASTLRRSGRTQETQYF	TGTGCCAGCACCCTGAGGCGTAGCGGGCGGACCCAAGAGACCCAGTACTTC
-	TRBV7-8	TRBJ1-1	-	CASSLSDRKNTEAFF	TGTGCCAGCAGCTTATCTGACAGGAAAAACACTGAAGCTTTCTTT
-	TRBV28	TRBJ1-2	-	CASRPAGGIYGYTF	TGTGCCAGCAGACCTGCCGGGGGGATCTATGGCTACACCTTC